The 22 T cell receptor beta chains given below trace back to one sample, sequenced in a study of blood T cell repertoires in COVID-19. Sequenced by immunoSEQ multiplex PCR; TCRdb stores in-frame clones only, minus some. The table includes approximately 260,000 clones, around 88% detected once. What was sequenced was PBMCs or T cells enriched from blood (not recorded which). All receptors come from a woman in her forties with acute COVID-19.

CDR3 sequence: CASSENRGGNQPQHF. The CDR3 DNA reads as TGTGCCAGCAGTGAGAACAGGGGTGGCAATCAGCCCCAGCATTTT. The V gene is TRBV2, the J gene TRBJ1-5, with 7 bases fitting TRBD1. CDR1 and CDR2 (germline): SNHLY, FYNNEI. This CDR3 is 15 amino acids long. The J segment lost 2 bases and the V segment lost 3 bases, leaving 4 bases of the junction unmatched.

The CDR3 is CASSSASGSYEQYF. The CDR3 DNA is TGTGCCAGCAGCTCTGCTAGCGGGAGTTACGAGCAGTACTTC. The chain carries TRBV7-8 and TRBJ2-7, with 10 bases lining up with TRBD2. V lost 4 bases and J lost 4; bases outside the gene matches: 4. Germline-derived CDR1 and CDR2 are SGHVS and FQNEAQ. The CDR3 contains 14 residues.

The chain couples TRBV18 to TRBJ2-7; 7 positions agree with TRBD2. The V segment lost 3 bases and the J segment 3 bases; nucleotides outside the gene matches: 8. The CDR3 consists of 15 residues. CDR1 and CDR2 (germline): KGHSH, LQKENI. The CDR3 reads CASSPFPGGLYEQYF. CDR3 DNA sequence: TGTGCCAGCTCACCTTTTCCGGGAGGTCTCTACGAGCAGTACTTC.

V and J are TRBV27 and TRBJ2-7; 13 bases match TRBD2. Germline loops: CDR1 MNHEY, CDR2 SMNVEV (reference sequence). V shed 2 bases, J shed 2 bases, and the junction held 9 bases outside the gene matches. The length of the CDR3 is 18 residues. CDR3 DNA sequence: TGTGCCAGCAGTTTAGGGGTGCCACTAGCGGGAGGGCCCTACGAGCAGTACTTC. Translating it yields CASSLGVPLAGGPYEQYF.

The rearrangement uses TRBV7-3 and TRBJ2-5; the match to TRBD2 covers 14 bases. The CDR3 runs to 20 residues. With V trimmed by 2 bases and J by 2 bases, 13 bases remained unmatched. Germline CDR1 is SGHTA and CDR2 is FQGTGA. CDR3 region: CASSLRPGLAGGPQQETQYF. The CDR3 DNA reads as TGTGCCAGCAGCTTACGCCCTGGACTAGCGGGAGGTCCACAACAAGAGACCCAGTACTTC.

CDR3 DNA sequence: TGTGCCAGTGGGACAGCGGCGACCCAGTACTTC. Amino acids: CASGTAATQYF. This chain uses TRBV19 with TRBJ2-5, with TRBD1 matching over 7 bases. CDR1 is LNHDA and CDR2 is SQIVND in the germline V gene (reference sequence). With 8 bases clipped from V and 7 bases from J, the junction kept 4 bases outside the gene matches. CDR3 size: 11 residues.

Points on this clone: A read error may produce the germline difference seen at one junction end. The chain links TRBV18 to TRBJ2-1; a possible D gene is TRBD2 (6 bases). Germline lookup yields CDR1 KGHSH and CDR2 LQKENI. CDR3 length: 15 residues. For the CDR3, the DNA is TGTGCCAGCTCACCACCGGGACTCCCGTCCAATGAGCGGTTCTTC. Its translation: CASSPPGLPSNERFF.

The V gene is TRBV19, the J gene TRBJ1-3; 8 bases agree with TRBD1. The CDR3 totals 16 residues. V lost 4 bases to trimming and J lost 0 bases; unmatched junction nucleotides: 5. Germline V CDR1 and CDR2: LNHDA, SQIVND (reference sequence). This CDR3 reads CASSNGQGHSGNTIYF. CDR3 sequence (DNA): TGTGCCAGTAGTAACGGACAGGGACACTCTGGAAACACCATATATTTT.

The V and J genes are TRBV19 and TRBJ2-5; 9 nucleotides agree with TRBD2. V shed 2 bases and J 3 bases; nucleotides not matched to a gene: 4. CDR1 and CDR2 from the germline V gene are LNHDA and SQIVND (reference sequence). This CDR3 has 15 amino acids. The CDR3 bases are TGTGCCAGTAGTATACTGGCTAGCGGGAAAGAGACCCAGTACTTC. Translating gives CASSILASGKETQYF.

The J gene is TRBJ2-7, the V gene TRBV6-2 or TRBV6-3, with TRBD2 matching over 12 bases. CDR3 length: 13 residues. The germline CDR1 and CDR2 sequences are MNHEY and SVGEGT. Losses at the gene ends were 4 bases for V and 6 bases for J; bases not matched to a gene: 1. As DNA, the CDR3 is TGTGCCAGCAGTTTGACTAGCGGGAGCGAGCAGTACTTC. Its translation is CASSLTSGSEQYF.

The rearrangement joins TRBV5-6 to TRBJ1-1; D is ambiguous. The length of the CDR3 is 13 residues. Germline V CDR1 and CDR2: SGHDT, YYEEEE. V gave up 0 bases and J gave up 13 bases, with 16 bases separating them. CDR3 nucleotide sequence: TGTGCCAGCAGCTTGGGCCCGGTGGCCGAGGGTTTCTTT. Translated: CASSLGPVAEGFF.

The chain links TRBV11-2 to TRBJ1-1; 7 positions match TRBD1. Germline values: CDR1 SGHAT, CDR2 FQNNGV. The CDR3 has 16 residues. Trimming cost V 5 bases and J 0 bases; bases outside gene matches: 9. For the CDR3, the DNA is TGTGCCAGCAGCCCCAGTCCGGGACAGCTGAACACTGAAGCTTTCTTT. The encoded protein is CASSPSPGQLNTEAFF.

This clone was recorded once. The genes are TRBV6-5 and TRBJ1-6, with a weak D call TRBD1 (6 bases). Germline CDR1 reads MNHEY; CDR2 reads SVGAGI. Trimming took 6 bases from V and 4 from J, leaving 10 bases between them. The CDR3 is 14 amino acids. DNA of the CDR3: TGTGCCAGCAGACCCGGACAGTATAATTCACCCCTCCACTTT. Residues: CASRPGQYNSPLHF.

This chain connects TRBV30 to TRBJ2-7, with D possibly matching TRBD2 (5 bases). This CDR3 contains 14 residues. Trimming stripped 4 bases from V and 5 bases from J, with 18 bases between. Germline V gives CDR1 GTSNPN, CDR2 SVGIG (reference sequence). The CDR3 here is CAWTNPRGYNEQYF. The CDR3 bases are TGTGCCTGGACGAACCCCCGGGGATATAACGAGCAGTACTTC. The full variable domain, completed using reference TRBV30 and TRBJ2-7, is SQTIHQWPATLVQPVGSPLSLECTVEGTSNPNLYWYRQAAGRGLQLLFYSVGIGQISSEVPQNLSASRPQDRQFILSSKKLLLSDSGFYLCAWTNPRGYNEQYFGPGTRLTVT.

V gene TRBV25-1 combines with J gene TRBJ1-1, with 8 bases aligning to TRBD1. Germline CDR1 is MGHDK and CDR2 is SYGVNS. The CDR3 runs to 13 residues. V shed 5 bases and J 5 bases; nucleotides not matched to a gene: 4. CDR3 sequence: CASSLTGETEAFF. The CDR3 DNA reads as TGTGCCAGCAGTTTGACAGGGGAAACTGAAGCTTTCTTT.

The chain recombines TRBV11-2 with TRBJ1-2; 9 bases map to TRBD1. With 0 bases clipped from V and 7 bases from J, the junction kept 12 bases outside the gene matches. Germline assignment: CDR1 SGHAT and CDR2 FQNNGV. The CDR3 runs to 17 residues. The CDR3 DNA reads as TGTGCCAGCAGCTTAGATAGGGGCTACAGGGGGCAAGGTGGCTACACCTTC. Translation gives CASSLDRGYRGQGGYTF.

CDR3 in DNA: TGTGCCAGCAGTCTCCAGACTAGCGGGAGGGCCTGCCTAGGCTACGAGCAGTACTTC. The encoded protein is CASSLQTSGRACLGYEQYF. The chain carries TRBV6-4 and TRBJ2-7; 14 bases match TRBD2. The CDR3 loop spans 19 amino acids. Germline assignment: CDR1 MRHNA and CDR2 SNTAGT. Trimming cost V 5 bases and J 3 bases; bases outside gene matches: 15.

This clone has more than one count but fewer than ten. V and J are TRBV7-3 and TRBJ1-5; D is perhaps TRBD1 (5 bases). Deletions cut 1 base from V and 9 bases from J, with 13 bases between. The CDR3 is made up of 14 amino acids. Germline loops: CDR1 SGHTA, CDR2 FQGTGA. The DNA of the CDR3 is TGTGCCAGCAGCTTAAGGACACCCCGAAGGCCCCAGCATTTT. As protein: CASSLRTPRRPQHF.

The chain carries TRBV19 and TRBJ2-3; tentatively, D is TRBD1 (5 bases). The V end lost 5 bases, the J end lost 2 bases, and 17 bases lay between the germline ends. The germline V gene encodes CDR1 LNHDA and CDR2 SQIVND (reference sequence). This CDR3 has 16 amino acids. The CDR3 DNA is TGTGCCAGTAGTCCAGGGCCAGGGCTTCTCACAGATACGCAGTATTTT. It specifies CASSPGPGLLTDTQYF.

V is TRBV30 and J is TRBJ1-1; 10 positions agree with TRBD1. Germline-derived CDR1 and CDR2 are GTSNPN and SVGIG (reference sequence). With V trimmed by 1 base and J by 4 bases, 9 bases remained unmatched. CDR3 length: 16 residues. In DNA form, the CDR3 reads TGTGCCTGGAGTGCCGGACAGGGGGAGGGGGCCACTGAAGCTTTCTTT. This sequence encodes CAWSAGQGEGATEAFF. Full variable domain (remainder filled in from reference TRBV30 and TRBJ1-1): SQTIHQWPATLVQPVGSPLSLECTVEGTSNPNLYWYRQAAGRGLQLLFYSVGIGQISSEVPQNLSASRPQDRQFILSSKKLLLSDSGFYLCAWSAGQGEGATEAFFGQGTRLTVV.

The chain carries TRBV28 and TRBJ2-5; 8 nucleotides align to TRBD1. The CDR3 runs to 14 residues. After removal of 7 bases from V and 7 bases from J, the junction contained 11 bases not matched to a gene. From germline, CDR1 is MDHEN and CDR2 SYDVKM. The CDR3 DNA reads TGTGCCAGCATATCCCTCGACAGGGGAGGGACCCAGTACTTC. Its protein product is CASISLDRGGTQYF.

The V and J genes are TRBV3-1 (or the pseudogene TRBV3-2) and TRBJ2-2; TRBD1 matches at 11 bases. The trim removed 8 bases at V and 8 bases at J, leaving 10 bases unmatched. Germline V gene data show CDR1 as LGHDT and CDR2 as YNNKEL (reference sequence). The CDR3 extends over 15 amino acids. This CDR3 reads CASSQDRGHLGELFF. The CDR3 coding sequence is TGTGCCAGCTCCCAGGACAGGGGGCATTTGGGGGAGCTGTTTTTT.